The clone carrying this TCR beta chain showed up just once. The data were taken from a study of shared clonotypes between healthy human individuals. This table comes from immunoSEQ multiplex PCR, and its TCRdb copy is limited to in-frame clones, with some not included. The table shows some 1,600,000 clones, with 95% to 99% occurring only once. Germline V lookup: CDR1 SQVTM, CDR2 ANQGSEA. With 7 bases removed from V and 2 bases from J, the gap between germline ends came to 11 bases. The CDR3 is 12 amino acids. The chain links TRBV29-1 to TRBJ1-1; TRBD1 is a possible D gene (5 bases). The TCR was taken from a man aged 25 to 40 in good health. The sequenced sample consisted of naive CD4+ T cells sorted from blood. Subset reported: CD45RA+ positively selected. The DNA of the CDR3 is TGCAGCGCCGGCGGGGCCAACACTGAAGCTTTCTTT. Translation gives CSAGGANTEAFF.